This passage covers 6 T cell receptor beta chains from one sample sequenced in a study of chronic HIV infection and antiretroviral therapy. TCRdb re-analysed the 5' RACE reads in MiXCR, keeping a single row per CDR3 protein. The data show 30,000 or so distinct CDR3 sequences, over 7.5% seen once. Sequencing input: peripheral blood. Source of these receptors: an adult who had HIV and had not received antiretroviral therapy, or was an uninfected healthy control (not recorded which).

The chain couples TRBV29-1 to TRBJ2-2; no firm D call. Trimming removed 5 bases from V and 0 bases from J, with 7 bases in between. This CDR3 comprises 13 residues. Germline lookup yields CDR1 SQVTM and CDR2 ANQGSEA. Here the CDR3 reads CSVLTANTGELFF. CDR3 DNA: TGCAGCGTTTTAACGGCGAACACCGGGGAGCTGTTTTTT.

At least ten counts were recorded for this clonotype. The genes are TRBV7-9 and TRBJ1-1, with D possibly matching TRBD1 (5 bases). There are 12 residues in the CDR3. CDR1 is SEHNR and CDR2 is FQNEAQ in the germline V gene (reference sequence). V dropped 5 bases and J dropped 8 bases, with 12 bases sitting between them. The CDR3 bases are TGTGCCAGCAGCCTGGAGACAGTAGAAGCTTTCTTT. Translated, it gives CASSLETVEAFF. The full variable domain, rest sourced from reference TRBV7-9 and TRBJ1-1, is DTGVSQNPRHKITKRGQNVTFRCDPISEHNRLYWYRQTLGQGPEFLTYFQNEAQLEKSRLLSDRFSAERPKGSFSTLEIQRTEQGDSAMYLCASSLETVEAFFGQGTRLTVV.

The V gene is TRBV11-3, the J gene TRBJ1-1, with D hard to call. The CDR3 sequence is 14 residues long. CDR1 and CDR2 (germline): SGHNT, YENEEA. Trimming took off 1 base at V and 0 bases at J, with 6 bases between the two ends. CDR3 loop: CASSLGGLNTEAFF. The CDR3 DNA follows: TGTGCCAGCAGCTTAGGAGGTTTGAACACTGAAGCTTTCTTT.

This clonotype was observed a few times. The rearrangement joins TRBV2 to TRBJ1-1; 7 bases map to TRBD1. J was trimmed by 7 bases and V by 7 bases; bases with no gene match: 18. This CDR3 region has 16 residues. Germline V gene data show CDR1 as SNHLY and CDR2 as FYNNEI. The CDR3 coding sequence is TGTGCCAGCAACTCCCAGGGGCCGGGACAGAAAATTGAAGCTTTCTTT. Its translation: CASNSQGPGQKIEAFF.

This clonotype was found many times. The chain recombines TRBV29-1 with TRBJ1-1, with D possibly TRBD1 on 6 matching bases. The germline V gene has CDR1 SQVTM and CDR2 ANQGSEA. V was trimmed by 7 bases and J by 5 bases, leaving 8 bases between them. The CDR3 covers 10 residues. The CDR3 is CSEGGTEAFF. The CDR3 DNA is TGCAGCGAGGGGGGGACTGAAGCTTTCTTT.

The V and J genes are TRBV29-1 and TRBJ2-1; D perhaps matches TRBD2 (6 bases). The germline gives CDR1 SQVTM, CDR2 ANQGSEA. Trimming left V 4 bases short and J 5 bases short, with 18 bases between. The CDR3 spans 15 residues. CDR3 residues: CSVGLRASAHNEQFF. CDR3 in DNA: TGCAGCGTTGGGTTACGGGCTAGCGCCCACAATGAGCAGTTCTTC.